This T cell receptor beta chain appears in the sequencing data of a study of shared clonotypes between healthy human individuals. Study-wide results and caveats: In this cohort, only blood was sampled, and tissue repertoires likely differ.

Original analysis: Filtering differed for immunoSEQ, which gave only junction sequences without quality scores. Here immunoSEQ multiplex PCR was the method, and the copy in TCRdb shows in-frame clones only, minus some. That table gives V, J and clone size, and the DNA gave D and trimming. The table lists roughly 500,000 clones, 79% of them singletons. The CDR3 runs 16 residues. Germline V lookup: CDR1 MGHDK, CDR2 SYGVNS. V lost 5 bases, J lost 9 bases, and 20 bases lay in between. Details on this clone: Its antigen remains unidentified.

This chain joins TRBV25-1 and TRBJ1-6; a weak D match, TRBD1 (5 bases). Sequencing was carried out using PBMCs. The TCR sequence derives from a woman between 35 and 50 years old in good health. Some clones in this sample may be carry-over from other donors' samples. This chain's CDR3 is CASSHSQGLSSSPLHF. The CDR3 DNA reads TGTGCCAGCAGTCATAGCCAGGGACTTTCGAGTTCACCCCTCCACTTT.